This T cell receptor beta chain was observed in a study of beta chain features in type 1 diabetes. On the study more broadly: Examination spanned approximately 110 million sorted cells from all samples.

Expressed TCRB transcripts were sequenced after all isolated RNA was converted to cDNA. The table came from immunoSEQ multiplex PCR; TCRdb's copy has only in-frame clones and leaves some out. The profile shows about 360,000 clones, roughly 12% of them singletons. In germline, CDR1 is KGHSH, CDR2 LQKENI. The CDR3 contains 16 residues. V was clipped by 2 bases and J by 1 base; unmatched bases: 8. Study-level findings and limits: Whatever favoring of shorter templates PCR might show would apply equally to patients and controls. Cells expressing TCR highly could be over-represented by cDNA sequencing.

This clone was counted a few times. No antigen is known for it. V is TRBV18 and J is TRBJ2-7; 7 positions match TRBD1. This TCR came from a young man in good health. The sample taken for sequencing was naive CD4+ T cells from blood. CDR3 sequence reads: CASSPMATGLSYEQYF. The CDR3 nucleotides read TGTGCCAGCTCACCAATGGCGACAGGGCTATCCTACGAGCAGTACTTC.